These T cell receptor beta chains were read from a single sample in a study of blood T cell repertoires in COVID-19. Only in-frame clones appear in the TCRdb table, and some are missing; sequencing was by immunoSEQ multiplex PCR. The repertoire includes around 84,000 clones, roughly 80% of them detected once, and roughly 18% sits in the top ten. The material sequenced was peripheral blood. Receptor source: a man older than 75 with active or convalescent COVID-19. The CDR3 runs from the conserved cysteine through the conserved F or W.

v_gene	j_gene	CDR3aa
TRBV9	TRBJ2-1	CAIEGPNNEQFF
TRBV5-6	TRBJ2-1	CASSRVYEQFF
TRBV7-9	TRBJ1-4	CASSQPGQGLDNEKLFF
TRBV6-1	TRBJ2-1	CASSGIGVWQTYNEQFF
TRBV7-2	TRBJ2-3	CASSSTRLAGVRSDTQYF
TRBV2	TRBJ2-5	CASIEGTGGEKRETQYF
TRBV28	TRBJ1-1	CASSFLRGSTSTEAFF
TRBV19	TRBJ1-1	CASRPDRRNTEAFF
TRBV3-1/TRBV3-2	TRBJ2-2	CASSLFGLGNTGELFF
TRBV2	TRBJ2-1	CASSRLAGINTNEQFF
TRBV19	TRBJ2-2	CASRGVALGNTGELFF
TRBV4-2	TRBJ1-3	CASSQDGGLWNTIYF
TRBV14	TRBJ1-1	CASSQQGYTEAFF
TRBV7-2	TRBJ1-5	CASSPVGGDNQPQHF
TRBV14	TRBJ2-1	CASSPSQGPNEQFF
TRBV5-1	TRBJ2-2	CASSFQGYTGELFF
TRBV6-5	TRBJ2-1	CASSTGTSGNIEQFF
TRBV18	TRBJ2-2	CASSPLAGGVSGELFF
TRBV6-5	TRBJ1-4	CASSYGSGANEKLFF
TRBV7-8	TRBJ1-6	CASSLSRQQNSPLHF
TRBV19	TRBJ2-2	CASSIQGELRTGELFF
TRBV24-1	TRBJ2-3	CATSDFLAGDPDTQYF
TRBV7-3	TRBJ1-6	CASSLTGVNSPLHF
TRBV4-2	TRBJ1-1	CASSQDSNSLNTEAFF
TRBV11-3	TRBJ2-4	CASSLTGLVNIQYF
TRBV6-1	TRBJ1-4	CASSDQGGNNEKLFF
TRBV11-3	TRBJ2-3	CASAGQGTDTQYF
TRBV5-4	TRBJ2-1	CASSPQGYNEQFF
TRBV4-2	TRBJ1-5	CASSQHYSNQPQHF
TRBV25-1	TRBJ1-2	CASSGGTIYNYGYTF
TRBV6-1	TRBJ1-4	CASSEPGDDEKLFF
TRBV7-9	TRBJ1-2	CASSVAQGAYGYTF